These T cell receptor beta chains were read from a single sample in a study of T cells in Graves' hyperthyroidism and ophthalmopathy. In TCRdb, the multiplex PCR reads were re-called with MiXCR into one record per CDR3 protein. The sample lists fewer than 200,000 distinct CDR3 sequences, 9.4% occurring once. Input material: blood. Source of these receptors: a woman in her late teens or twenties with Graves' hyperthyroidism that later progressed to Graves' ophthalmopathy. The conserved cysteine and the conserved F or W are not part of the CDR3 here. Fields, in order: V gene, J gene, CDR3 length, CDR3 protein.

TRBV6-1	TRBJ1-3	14	ASTSSPGGPGNTIY
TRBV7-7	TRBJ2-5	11	ASSSQGRKTQY
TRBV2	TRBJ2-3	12	ASSNSLSTDTQY
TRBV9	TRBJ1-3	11	ASSPTRWNTIY
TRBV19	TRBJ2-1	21	ASSHPLPLEAGGLGSSYNEQF
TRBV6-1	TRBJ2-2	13	ATQDWGAATGELF
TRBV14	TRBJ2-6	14	ASSQDLISGANVLT
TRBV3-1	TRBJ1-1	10	ASNTMNTEAF
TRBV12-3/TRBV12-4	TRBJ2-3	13	ASSGTGRGPDTQY
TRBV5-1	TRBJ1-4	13	ASSLNRTPGEKLF
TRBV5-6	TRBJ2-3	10	ASSLLADTQY
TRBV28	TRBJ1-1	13	ASITAGTGDPEAF
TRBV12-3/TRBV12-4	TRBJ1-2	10	ASSPTRNGYT
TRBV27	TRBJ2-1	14	ASSLYPSGPYNEQF
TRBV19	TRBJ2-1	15	ASSINPQGPRNNEQF
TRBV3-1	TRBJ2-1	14	ASSQDRLPSYNEQF
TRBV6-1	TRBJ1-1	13	ASSSSPYQKAEAF
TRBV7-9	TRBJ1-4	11	ASSLAGQGFLF
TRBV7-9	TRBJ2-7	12	ASSSYRGRYEQY
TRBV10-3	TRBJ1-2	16	AIGDPFYIKVFNYGYT
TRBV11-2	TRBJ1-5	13	ASSLDLSGGQPQH
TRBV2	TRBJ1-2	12	ASSEFDSFYGYT
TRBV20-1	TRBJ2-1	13	SARVPGLAYNEQF
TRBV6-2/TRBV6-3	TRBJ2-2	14	ASSPTPSGMGGELF
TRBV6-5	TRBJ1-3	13	ASSYSSGDGNTIY
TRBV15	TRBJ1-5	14	ATSREGEDSNQPQH
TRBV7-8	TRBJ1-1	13	ASSLTMRQGNEAF
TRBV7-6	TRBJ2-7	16	ASSNRPKTAVPNYEQY
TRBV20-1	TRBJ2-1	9	SADDYNEQF
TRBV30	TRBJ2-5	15	AWSVSLNGLYQETQY
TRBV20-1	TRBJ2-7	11	SAPGTGFHEQY
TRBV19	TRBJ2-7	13	ASSTISGSRYEQY
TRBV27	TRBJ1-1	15	ASSLSRGGVSYTEAF
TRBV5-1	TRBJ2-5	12	ASSHSGGGETQY
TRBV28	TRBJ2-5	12	ASSSGQGPRTQY
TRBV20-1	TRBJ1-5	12	SVSGGTVNQPQH
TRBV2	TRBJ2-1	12	ASSEAGRLNEQF
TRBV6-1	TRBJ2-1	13	ASSNLGDSYNEQF
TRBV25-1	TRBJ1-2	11	ASSQGAGYGYT
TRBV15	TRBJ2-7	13	ATSRPGGSSYEQY